This T cell receptor (beta chain) was identified in a study of beta chain features in type 1 diabetes. In the study overall: All samples yielded some 100,000,000 examined sorted cells. Study-level findings and limits: Type 1 diabetes patients showed a moderate but significant shortening of TCRB CDR3s in all four CD4+ subsets. Equally in patients and controls, PCR might preferentially amplify shorter templates.

The isolated RNA, all of it, was reverse transcribed, so expressed TCRB transcripts were what got sequenced. Clones were sequenced by immunoSEQ multiplex PCR, and TCRdb holds only the in-frame ones, with some missing. The sample has some 190,000 clones, approximately 8% seen once; the top ten hold around 0.5%. The CDR3 spans 14 residues. V was shortened by 0 bases and J by 8 bases, with 12 bases between the two germline ends. Germline CDR1 reads SGHNT; CDR2 reads YYREEE (reference sequence). In its sample, this clone was seen a few times. Its cognate antigen is unknown. This likely traces to a read error, being one base from a far larger clone. Other DNA sequences in the sample encode the same CDR3.

Sequences were obtained from central memory CD4+ T cells from blood. This receptor was taken from a man aged 18 to 30 with type 1 diabetes. V and J are TRBV5-4 and TRBJ2-1; D call uncertain. In DNA, the CDR3 is TGTGCCAGCAGCTTGGAGCCAGCGAACGATGAGCAGTTCTTC. Protein sequence: CASSLEPANDEQFF.